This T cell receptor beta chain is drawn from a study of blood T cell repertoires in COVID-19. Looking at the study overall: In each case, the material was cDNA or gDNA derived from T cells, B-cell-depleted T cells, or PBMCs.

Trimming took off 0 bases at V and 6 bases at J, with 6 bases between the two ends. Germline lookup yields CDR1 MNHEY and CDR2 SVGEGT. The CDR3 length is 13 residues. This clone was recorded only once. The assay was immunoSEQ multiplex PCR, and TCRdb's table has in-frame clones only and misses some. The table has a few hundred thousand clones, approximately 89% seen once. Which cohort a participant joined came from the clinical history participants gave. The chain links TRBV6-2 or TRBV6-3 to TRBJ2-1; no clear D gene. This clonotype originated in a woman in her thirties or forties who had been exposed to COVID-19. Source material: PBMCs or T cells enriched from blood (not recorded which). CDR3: CASSYSYPNEQFF. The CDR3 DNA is TGTGCCAGCAGTTACTCCTACCCCAATGAGCAGTTCTTC.